These 23 T cell receptor beta chains share one sample of origin, sequenced in a study of CD8 T cells in Susac syndrome. With random hexamers, reverse transcription was performed on about 0.5 to 1 ug of RNA. TCRdb independently ran MiXCR on the immunoSEQ multiplex PCR reads; one entry per CDR3 protein. The table has some 150,000 distinct CDR3 sequences, approximately 95% seen once; the top ten hold 0.065% to 0.1%. The sample was CD4+ T cells from PBMCs. Every receptor here comes from a human donor with Susac syndrome.

This chain links TRBV3-1 with TRBJ2-3, with D unclear. Per the germline V gene, CDR1 is LGHDT and CDR2 is YNNKEL (reference sequence). Trimming stripped 2 bases from V and 0 bases from J, with 9 bases between. This CDR3 region has 15 residues. The CDR3: CASSQRPISTDTQYF. In nucleotides, the CDR3 is TGTGCCAGCAGCCAACGCCCCATAAGCACAGATACGCAGTATTTT.

The chain links TRBV15 to TRBJ2-5, with TRBD2 as a possible D gene (5 bases). CDR3 length: 12 residues. Germline V gives CDR1 LNHNV, CDR2 YYDKDF (reference sequence). V was trimmed by 1 base and J by 8 bases, leaving 8 bases between them. Here the CDR3 DNA reads TGTGCCACCAGCAGAGCGACGGGAACCCAGTACTTC. Amino acids: CATSRATGTQYF.

The rearrangement joins TRBV16 to TRBJ1-2; D gene unclear. Trimming shortened V by 4 bases and J by 3 bases, and 15 bases separated the two germline ends. CDR3 length: 15 amino acids. Germline V gene lookup returns CDR1 KGHSY and CDR2 FQNENV. Written as DNA, the CDR3 is TGTGCCAGCAGCCCCACCGGGCGGGCCGACTATGGCTACACCTTC. This gives the protein CASSPTGRADYGYTF.

The V gene is TRBV29-1, the J gene TRBJ2-1; D is unclear. The CDR3 is 14 amino acids. Deletions cut 1 base from V and 6 bases from J, with 13 bases between. Germline V gene lookup returns CDR1 SQVTM and CDR2 ANQGSEA. The CDR3 nucleotides are TGCAGCGTTGAAGGGGATCCGCGGCCCAATGAGCAGTTCTTC. Protein sequence: CSVEGDPRPNEQFF.

This chain connects TRBV12-3 or TRBV12-4 to TRBJ2-7; tentative D call: TRBD1 (6 bases). There are 13 residues in the CDR3. The germline V and J ends were trimmed by 6 bases and 5 bases, with 14 bases remaining between them. The DNA for the CDR3 is TGTGCCAGCAGAGGCTCTGGGGGCCACGAGCAGTACTTC. The encoded protein is CASRGSGGHEQYF.

This clonotype appeared once. This chain links TRBV29-1 with TRBJ2-7; 7 nucleotides line up with TRBD1. Germline assignment: CDR1 SQVTM and CDR2 ANQGSEA. This CDR3 is 12 amino acids long. The J segment lost 5 bases and the V segment lost 5 bases, leaving 6 bases of the junction unmatched. CDR3 sequence (DNA): TGCAGCGTTATCAGGACAGGAAACGAGCAGTACTTC. It encodes CSVIRTGNEQYF.

The DNA for the CDR3 is TGTGCCAGCAGTTTTGGTATCCGGGATAGGCTTTACGAGCAGTACTTC. Its translation is CASSFGIRDRLYEQYF. The J gene is TRBJ2-7, the V gene TRBV28; possibly TRBD2 for D (5 bases). This CDR3 contains 16 residues. Trimming left V 3 bases short and J 4 bases short, with 19 bases between. In germline, CDR1 is MDHEN, CDR2 SYDVKM.

The rearrangement uses TRBV7-9 and TRBJ1-1; D is ambiguous. Germline V gene lookup returns CDR1 SEHNR and CDR2 FQNEAQ (reference sequence). The CDR3 consists of 16 residues. With 5 bases removed from V and 3 bases from J, the gap between germline ends came to 19 bases. The CDR3 sequence: CASSGGGSSPYTEAFF. CDR3 in DNA: TGTGCCAGCAGCGGAGGCGGGTCCAGTCCTTACACTGAAGCTTTCTTT.

This clonotype was seen a single time. V gene TRBV6-1 combines with J gene TRBJ2-5; tentative D call: TRBD1 (6 bases). The V gene lost 7 bases and the J gene lost 4 bases, with 16 bases spanning the gap. This CDR3 comprises 14 residues. CDR1 is MNHNS and CDR2 is SASEGT in the germline V gene. The DNA for the CDR3 is TGTGCCAGCAAAAGGCCAGGGGCTGCAGAGACCCAGTACTTC. This translates into CASKRPGAAETQYF.

This sequence joins TRBV5-1 and TRBJ2-1, with 13 positions matching TRBD2. V shed 3 bases, J shed 9 bases, and the junction held 6 bases outside the gene matches. The CDR3 runs to 15 residues. CDR1 SGHRS and CDR2 YFSETQ come from the germline V gene. This CDR3 reads CASSSTSGGAGEQFF. The CDR3 DNA sequence: TGCGCCAGCAGCTCCACTAGCGGGGGGGCCGGTGAGCAGTTCTTC. Supplemented by reference TRBV5-1 and TRBJ2-1, the full variable domain reads KAGVTQTPRYLIKTRGQQVTLSCSPISGHRSVSWYQQTPGQGLQFLFEYFSETQRNKGNFPGRFSGRQFSNSRSEMNVSTLELGDSALYLCASSSTSGGAGEQFFGPGTRLTVL.

Remarks on this clonotype: Germline is not matched at one junction end, which may reflect a read error. This rearrangement joins TRBV29-1 to TRBJ2-1; unclear D gene. The CDR3 sequence is 13 residues long. Per the germline V gene, CDR1 is SQVTM and CDR2 is ANQGSEA. CDR3 amino acids: CSAEGLFNNEQFF. DNA for the CDR3: TGCAGCGCTGAAGGCCTCTTTAACAATGAGCAGTTCTTC.

The chain employs TRBV28 and TRBJ2-6, with D unclear. The germline V gene has CDR1 MDHEN and CDR2 SYDVKM. The CDR3 covers 16 residues. The V and J ends lost 3 bases and 0 bases respectively, with 9 bases between them. CDR3 amino acids: CASSFRSNSGANVLTF. The CDR3 nucleotides read TGTGCCAGCAGTTTTAGGTCGAACTCTGGGGCCAACGTCCTGACTTTC.

The CDR3 region is CSANVAGLRYEQYF. DNA of the CDR3: TGCAGTGCTAATGTGGCGGGTCTGCGCTACGAGCAGTACTTC. This rearrangement joins TRBV20-1 to TRBJ2-7; TRBD2 is a possible D gene (5 bases). Trimming removed 4 bases at V and 3 bases at J, with 16 bases between. Germline V gene lookup returns CDR1 DFQATT and CDR2 SNEGSKA (reference sequence). The CDR3 length is 14 residues.

The chain joins TRBV4-1 to TRBJ2-5, with unresolved D. In germline, CDR1 is MGHRA, CDR2 YSYEKL. V was clipped by 0 bases and J by 13 bases, with 15 bases between them. The CDR3 consists of 13 residues. This CDR3 reads CASSQDPAGPSYF. The CDR3 DNA follows: TGCGCCAGCAGCCAAGATCCGGCCGGACCCTCGTACTTC.

J is TRBJ2-1 and V is TRBV4-2; TRBD2 aligns across 14 bases. This CDR3 has 18 amino acids. The germline V gene has CDR1 LGHNA and CDR2 YNFKEQ. V lost 0 bases, J lost 6 bases, and 7 bases stayed unmatched. The CDR3 sequence is CASSQEGLAGGLGNEQFF. The CDR3 DNA reads TGTGCCAGCAGCCAAGAAGGACTAGCGGGAGGATTGGGCAATGAGCAGTTCTTC.

V is TRBV9 and J is TRBJ1-1; D is undetermined. Per germline, CDR1 SGDLS and CDR2 YYNGEE. The CDR3 is 14 residues long. V was cut by 1 base and J by 4 bases, with 11 bases left in between. CDR3 region: CASSVSPSGTEAFF. In DNA form, the CDR3 reads TGTGCCAGCAGCGTATCCCCGAGCGGCACTGAAGCTTTCTTT.

V is TRBV29-1 and J is TRBJ2-7, with TRBD1 matching over 9 bases. The CDR3 has 13 amino acids. From germline, CDR1 is SQVTM and CDR2 ANQGSEA. The ends lost 4 bases at V and 3 bases at J; junction bases unmatched: 4. The CDR3 DNA reads TGCAGCGTTGCCAACAGGGGGCTCTACGAGCAGTACTTC. Its translation is CSVANRGLYEQYF.

This clonotype appeared once. J is TRBJ1-1 and V is TRBV30, with D unresolved. This CDR3 is built from 17 residues. The germline V gene encodes CDR1 GTSNPN and CDR2 SVGIG (reference sequence). V lost 7 bases and J lost 1, with 25 bases in between. This CDR3 is CASRTHRSKSENTEAFF. CDR3 nucleotide sequence: TGTGCCTCCCGAACACATCGGTCTAAGTCAGAGAACACTGAAGCTTTCTTT. The entire variable domain, with the rest obtained from reference TRBV30 and TRBJ1-1, is as follows: SQTIHQWPATLVQPVGSPLSLECTVEGTSNPNLYWYRQAAGRGLQLLFYSVGIGQISSEVPQNLSASRPQDRQFILSSKKLLLSDSGFYLCASRTHRSKSENTEAFFGQGTRLTVV.

The rearrangement links TRBV9 to TRBJ2-1, with 11 bases that match TRBD1. The CDR3 loop spans 19 amino acids. J lost 0 bases, V lost 0 bases, and 8 bases had no gene match. Germline CDR1 reads SGDLS; CDR2 reads YYNGEE. CDR3 sequence reads: CASSVVGQGAFSSYNEQFF. DNA of the CDR3: TGTGCCAGCAGCGTAGTCGGACAGGGGGCCTTTTCCTCCTACAATGAGCAGTTCTTC.

CDR3 in DNA: TGCAGTGCTTACAGGGTCCCGGTGGGGGATTCACCCCTCCACTTT. Amino acid sequence: CSAYRVPVGDSPLHF. V usage is TRBV20-1 and J usage is TRBJ1-6; TRBD1 might be the D (6 bases). This CDR3 has 15 residues. The V end was cut by 5 bases, the J end by 8 bases, with 19 bases between. Germline V gene sequence: CDR1 DFQATT, CDR2 SNEGSKA (reference sequence).

This chain links TRBV20-1 with TRBJ2-2; 7 bases agree with TRBD1. Germline V gene sequence: CDR1 DFQATT, CDR2 SNEGSKA (reference sequence). Trimming cost V 6 bases and J 5 bases; bases outside gene matches: 3. This CDR3 is 12 amino acids long. This chain's CDR3 is CSATGDTGELFF. CDR3 bases: TGCAGTGCCACAGGGGATACCGGGGAGCTGTTTTTT.

The genes are TRBV20-1 and TRBJ2-1, with a possible D match to TRBD2 (6 bases). V lost 0 bases and J 6 bases, leaving 15 bases between the germline ends. Germline V gene sequence: CDR1 DFQATT, CDR2 SNEGSKA (reference sequence). The CDR3 consists of 15 residues. The CDR3 reads CSARDQVRGSNEQFF. The DNA of the CDR3 is TGCAGTGCTAGAGATCAAGTGCGGGGTTCCAATGAGCAGTTCTTC.

This clonotype is a singleton in its sample. The V call is TRBV29-1, the J call TRBJ2-1, with 10 bases lining up with TRBD2. The CDR3 contains 15 residues. The germline CDR1 and CDR2 sequences are SQVTM and ANQGSEA. Trimming removed 4 bases from V and 8 bases from J; junction bases left unmatched: 11. The CDR3: CSVAEKRGGWDEQFF. CDR3 bases: TGCAGCGTTGCGGAGAAGCGGGGGGGCTGGGATGAGCAGTTCTTC.